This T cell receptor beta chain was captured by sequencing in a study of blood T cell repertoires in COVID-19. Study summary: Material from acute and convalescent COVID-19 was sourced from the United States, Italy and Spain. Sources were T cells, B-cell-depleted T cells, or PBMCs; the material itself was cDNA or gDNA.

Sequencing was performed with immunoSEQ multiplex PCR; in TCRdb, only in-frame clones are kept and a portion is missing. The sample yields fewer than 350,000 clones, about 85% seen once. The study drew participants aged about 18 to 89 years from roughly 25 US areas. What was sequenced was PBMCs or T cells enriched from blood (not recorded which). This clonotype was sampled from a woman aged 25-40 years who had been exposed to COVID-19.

DNA for the CDR3: TGTGCCAGCAGCTTCACTAGCGGGAGGGCAAGGCCCTACGAGCAGTACTTC. The encoded protein is CASSFTSGRARPYEQYF. The V call is TRBV7-2, the J call TRBJ2-7; 13 nucleotides line up with TRBD2. The CDR3 is made up of 17 amino acids. Germline CDR1 and CDR2: SGHTA and FQGNSA. The junction had 7 bases not matched to a gene; V was cut back by 3 bases and J by 2 bases.